The 29 T cell receptor beta chains given below trace back to one sample, sequenced in a study of blood T cell repertoires in COVID-19. This table comes from immunoSEQ multiplex PCR, and its TCRdb copy is limited to in-frame clones, with some not included. This table has some 120,000 clones, roughly 79% appearing once. Sequencing was carried out using peripheral blood. The receptors derive from a human donor in a cohort sampled during active COVID-19.

The chain uses TRBV5-1 and TRBJ2-7; D remains ambiguous. CDR1 is SGHRS, CDR2 YFSETQ, per germline. V was trimmed by 4 bases and J by 1 base, leaving 12 bases between them. The CDR3 covers 14 residues. Written as DNA, the CDR3 is TGCGCCAGCAGCCTTACTTCCGTTTCCTACGAGCAGTACTTC. It translates to CASSLTSVSYEQYF.

The chain links TRBV2 to TRBJ2-1; 13 nucleotides agree with TRBD2. Germline V CDR1 and CDR2: SNHLY, FYNNEI. The CDR3 is made up of 19 amino acids. V lost 0 bases, J lost 4 bases, and 9 bases stayed unmatched. The CDR3 protein is CASSEALRTSGSPYNEQFF. In nucleotides, the CDR3 is TGTGCCAGCAGTGAAGCGCTTAGGACTAGCGGGAGTCCATACAATGAGCAGTTCTTC.

The chain employs TRBV2 and TRBJ2-7; TRBD2 agrees at 9 bases. In germline, CDR1 is SNHLY, CDR2 FYNNEI. This CDR3 comprises 15 residues. J lost 1 base, V lost 6 bases, and 7 bases had no gene match. The CDR3 loop is CASRKEAGGSYEQYF. The CDR3, as DNA: TGTGCCAGCAGAAAAGAGGCGGGGGGGTCCTACGAGCAGTACTTC.

This chain uses TRBV11-3 with TRBJ2-3; weak D call: TRBD2 (6 bases). Trimming took off 7 bases at V and 5 bases at J, with 16 bases between the two ends. Germline V gene sequence: CDR1 SGHNT, CDR2 YENEEA. This CDR3 spans 14 amino acids. The CDR3 region is CASTTGGYGDTQYF. The CDR3 DNA follows: TGTGCCAGCACCACTGGGGGGTATGGAGATACGCAGTATTTT.

This chain links TRBV3-1 (or the pseudogene TRBV3-2) with TRBJ2-7, with 10 nucleotides matching TRBD2. The germline gives CDR1 LGHDT, CDR2 YNNKEL (reference sequence). The ends lost 0 bases at V and 0 bases at J; junction bases unmatched: 11. The CDR3 extends over 19 amino acids. The CDR3 region is CASSQDKGASGSPSYEQYF. The CDR3 DNA sequence: TGTGCCAGCAGCCAAGATAAAGGGGCTAGCGGGAGTCCCTCCTACGAGCAGTACTTC.

V usage is TRBV12-5 and J usage is TRBJ2-7; tentatively, D is TRBD2 (6 bases). This CDR3 is 14 amino acids long. V lost 6 bases and J lost 1, with 13 bases in between. The germline V gene encodes CDR1 LGHNT and CDR2 FRNRAP. CDR3: CASGLRGGSYEQYF. CDR3 bases: TGTGCTAGTGGCCTAAGGGGAGGATCCTACGAGCAGTACTTC.

V usage is TRBV5-1 and J usage is TRBJ2-6, with D possibly TRBD1 on 6 matching bases. This CDR3 has 17 amino acids. Trimming left V 0 bases short and J 0 bases short, with 10 bases between. Germline V lookup: CDR1 SGHRS, CDR2 YFSETQ. CDR3 in amino acids: CASSLAGASSGANVLTF. DNA of the CDR3: TGCGCCAGCAGCTTGGCAGGGGCGAGCTCTGGGGCCAACGTCCTGACTTTC.

The V gene is TRBV5-1, the J gene TRBJ1-5; D is uncertain. The CDR3 consists of 14 residues. Trimming took 2 bases from V and 2 from J, leaving 8 bases between them. CDR1 is SGHRS, CDR2 YFSETQ, per germline. The CDR3 region has the DNA TGCGCCAGCAGCTTCCGGGGTGGCAATCAGCCCCAGCATTTT. Amino acids: CASSFRGGNQPQHF.

This clone was counted only a few times. The chain combines TRBV30 with TRBJ1-5; 9 nucleotides line up with TRBD1. J lost 6 bases, V lost 2 bases, and 5 bases had no gene match. The CDR3 is 14 residues long. Germline loops: CDR1 GTSNPN, CDR2 SVGIG (reference sequence). The CDR3, as DNA: TGTGCCTGGAGTTCGGGACAGGGCACTCAGCCCCAGCATTTT. It is translated as CAWSSGQGTQPQHF.

This clone appeared a single time. The chain employs TRBV12-3 or TRBV12-4 and TRBJ2-2; D gene ambiguous. This CDR3 has 13 amino acids. Trimming left V 1 base short and J 5 bases short, with 5 bases between. The CDR3 DNA sequence: TGTGCCAGCAGTTTAGGACTTACCGGGGAGCTGTTTTTT. Its protein is CASSLGLTGELFF.

V and J are TRBV4-2 and TRBJ1-5; 9 bases agree with TRBD1. Germline V gene lookup returns CDR1 LGHNA and CDR2 YNFKEQ. V was clipped by 4 bases and J by 6 bases; unmatched bases: 7. This CDR3 has 15 amino acids. The CDR3 loop is CASSPQGAGRQPQHF. The CDR3 nucleotides are TGTGCCAGCAGCCCACAGGGGGCAGGGCGTCAGCCCCAGCATTTT.

This chain connects TRBV2 to TRBJ1-5; weak D call: TRBD1 (5 bases). The CDR3 spans 15 residues. With 6 bases removed from V and 1 base from J, the gap between germline ends came to 13 bases. From germline, CDR1 is SNHLY and CDR2 FYNNEI. The DNA of the CDR3 is TGTGCCAGCAGGACAGAGCAGGGAAGCAATCAGCCCCAGCATTTT. The encoded protein is CASRTEQGSNQPQHF.

The V gene is TRBV9, the J gene TRBJ2-7; 9 bases are shared with TRBD1. V shed 4 bases, J shed 1 base, and the junction held 9 bases outside the gene matches. The CDR3 has 16 amino acids. Germline CDR1 reads SGDLS; CDR2 reads YYNGEE. CDR3 sequence (DNA): TGTGCCAGCAGCCCCGGGACAGGGAGGGGATCCTACGAGCAGTACTTC. Translating it yields CASSPGTGRGSYEQYF.

This clone showed up just once. The V and J genes are TRBV7-2 and TRBJ2-1; 12 positions agree with TRBD2. The CDR3 length is 16 residues. V lost 5 bases to trimming and J lost 7 bases; unmatched junction nucleotides: 9. Germline V gives CDR1 SGHTA, CDR2 FQGNSA. CDR3 residues: CASSGRETSGSNEQFF. The CDR3 DNA follows: TGTGCCAGCAGCGGCCGGGAGACTAGCGGGAGTAATGAGCAGTTCTTC. Full variable domain (rest looked up from reference TRBV7-2 and TRBJ2-1): GAGVSQSPSNKVTEKGKDVELRCDPISGHTALYWYRQSLGQGLEFLIYFQGNSAPDKSGLPSDRFSAERTGGSVSTLTIQRTQQEDSAVYLCASSGRETSGSNEQFFGPGTRLTVL.

This clone came up once. This chain connects TRBV11-2 to TRBJ1-1; a weak D match, TRBD1 (6 bases). Looked up from germline, CDR1 is SGHAT and CDR2 is FQNNGV. Trimming shortened V by 4 bases and J by 1 base, and 16 bases separated the two germline ends. This CDR3 spans 16 amino acids. The CDR3 DNA is TGTGCCAGCAGCTCCCTCTGGCGGGGGCCGAACACTGAAGCTTTCTTT. This translates into CASSSLWRGPNTEAFF.

This chain uses TRBV18 with TRBJ1-3; D not resolved. Trimming removed 2 bases at V and 0 bases at J, with 14 bases between. CDR3 size: 17 residues. Germline CDR1 reads KGHSH; CDR2 reads LQKENI. This chain's CDR3 is CASSPSRGASSGNTIYF. The CDR3 DNA follows: TGTGCCAGCTCACCATCGAGAGGCGCATCCTCTGGAAACACCATATATTTT.

The rearrangement uses TRBV2 and TRBJ1-2; perhaps TRBD1 as D (6 bases). The CDR3 extends over 13 amino acids. Trimming left V 8 bases short and J 1 base short, with 11 bases between. Germline values: CDR1 SNHLY, CDR2 FYNNEI. The CDR3 DNA reads TGTGCCAGCCGACAGGACGGTAACTATGGCTACACCTTC. This translates into CASRQDGNYGYTF.

The chain uses TRBV6-1 and TRBJ2-7; 13 bases match TRBD2. J gave up 4 bases and V 1 base, and 4 bases lay outside the gene matches. The length of the CDR3 is 16 residues. CDR1 and CDR2 (germline): MNHNS, SASEGT. This CDR3 is CASSEGTSGSLYEQYF. CDR3 in DNA: TGTGCCAGCAGTGAAGGGACTAGCGGGAGCTTGTACGAGCAGTACTTC.

This chain connects TRBV29-1 to TRBJ1-3; 10 nucleotides agree with TRBD1. J was trimmed by 4 bases and V by 6 bases; bases with no gene match: 6. CDR1 is SQVTM and CDR2 is ANQGSEA in the germline V gene. The CDR3 is 14 residues long. The CDR3 region is CSVYDRGQGNTIYF. The CDR3 DNA follows: TGCAGCGTCTACGACAGGGGGCAAGGAAACACCATATATTTT.

This clone was detected only a few times. The chain recombines TRBV6-5 with TRBJ1-2; no clear D gene. The CDR3 consists of 11 residues. Trimming stripped 7 bases from V and 5 bases from J, with 8 bases between. In germline, CDR1 is MNHEY, CDR2 SVGAGI. The CDR3 coding sequence is TGTGCCAGCACGCGCGGTTATGGCTACACCTTC. Translated, it gives CASTRGYGYTF.

Only a few counts were recorded for this clone. V usage is TRBV4-2 and J usage is TRBJ1-2; 8 nucleotides align to TRBD1. Germline V gene lookup returns CDR1 LGHNA and CDR2 YNFKEQ. J was trimmed by 4 bases and V by 1 base; bases with no gene match: 5. This CDR3 comprises 15 residues. CDR3 bases: TGTGCCAGCAGCCAAGGCGCAGGGGGCATCTATGGCTACACCTTC. Its protein is CASSQGAGGIYGYTF.

Only one count was recorded for this clone. The V gene is TRBV6-5, the J gene TRBJ1-4; TRBD1 is a possible D gene (5 bases). The V end was cut by 7 bases, the J end by 4 bases, with 13 bases between. The CDR3 length is 14 residues. The V gene's germline CDR1 is MNHEY and CDR2 SVGAGI. The CDR3 protein is CASTAGLVNEKLFF. The CDR3 bases are TGTGCCAGCACTGCGGGGCTAGTTAATGAAAAACTGTTTTTT.

V is TRBV18 and J is TRBJ2-1, with D tentatively TRBD1 (5 bases). In germline, CDR1 is KGHSH, CDR2 LQKENI. This CDR3 is 17 amino acids long. V was trimmed by 4 bases and J by 0 bases, leaving 16 bases between them. The CDR3 sequence is CASSLLEGVSSYNEQFF. The CDR3 DNA is TGTGCCAGCTCACTTTTAGAAGGGGTGAGCTCCTACAATGAGCAGTTCTTC.

The chain carries TRBV12-3 or TRBV12-4 and TRBJ2-7; D unresolved. Trimming cost V 3 bases and J 4 bases, with 10 bases left between them. CDR3 length: 13 residues. For the CDR3, the DNA is TGTGCCAGCAGTTTTACCACACAATACGAGCAGTACTTC. Protein sequence: CASSFTTQYEQYF.

This clone was counted ten times or more. The chain combines TRBV7-9 with TRBJ1-6, with TRBD1 identical over 7 bases. Per the germline V gene, CDR1 is SEHNR and CDR2 is FQNEAQ (reference sequence). The CDR3 is 15 residues long. V lost 5 bases, J lost 5 bases, and 6 bases stayed unmatched. The CDR3 reads CASSPQGGNNSPLHF. The CDR3 region has the DNA TGTGCCAGCAGCCCGCAGGGGGGAAATAATTCACCCCTCCACTTT.

The rearrangement uses TRBV30 and TRBJ1-3; D ambiguous. The CDR3 runs to 12 residues. Germline lookup yields CDR1 GTSNPN and CDR2 SVGIG (reference sequence). The germline V and J ends were trimmed by 4 bases and 3 bases, with 7 bases remaining between them. The CDR3 loop reads CAWNSYGNTIYF. The DNA of the CDR3 is TGTGCCTGGAACAGTTATGGAAACACCATATATTTT.

The rearrangement uses TRBV30 and TRBJ1-4; the D is unclear. The CDR3 has 14 residues. V gave up 5 bases and J gave up 0 bases, with 10 bases separating them. The germline V gene has CDR1 GTSNPN and CDR2 SVGIG (reference sequence). CDR3 loop: CAWARHATNEKLFF. The CDR3 DNA is TGTGCCTGGGCGAGGCATGCAACTAATGAAAAACTGTTTTTT.

This chain connects TRBV4-1 to TRBJ2-1; 7 positions agree with TRBD2. Germline-derived CDR1 and CDR2 are MGHRA and YSYEKL. The CDR3 runs to 15 residues. Losses at the gene ends were 4 bases for V and 6 bases for J; bases not matched to a gene: 9. The CDR3 nucleotides read TGCGCCAGCAGCCCCAGGCGGGAGTTGATCAATGAGCAGTTCTTC. It specifies CASSPRRELINEQFF.

V is TRBV27 and J is TRBJ1-2, with D hard to call. V lost 3 bases and J lost 4, with 12 bases in between. The germline CDR1 and CDR2 sequences are MNHEY and SMNVEV (reference sequence). The CDR3 has 14 residues. The CDR3 DNA reads as TGTGCCAGCAGTTTTCGGCGCTCGGGCTATGGCTACACCTTC. Its translation is CASSFRRSGYGYTF.